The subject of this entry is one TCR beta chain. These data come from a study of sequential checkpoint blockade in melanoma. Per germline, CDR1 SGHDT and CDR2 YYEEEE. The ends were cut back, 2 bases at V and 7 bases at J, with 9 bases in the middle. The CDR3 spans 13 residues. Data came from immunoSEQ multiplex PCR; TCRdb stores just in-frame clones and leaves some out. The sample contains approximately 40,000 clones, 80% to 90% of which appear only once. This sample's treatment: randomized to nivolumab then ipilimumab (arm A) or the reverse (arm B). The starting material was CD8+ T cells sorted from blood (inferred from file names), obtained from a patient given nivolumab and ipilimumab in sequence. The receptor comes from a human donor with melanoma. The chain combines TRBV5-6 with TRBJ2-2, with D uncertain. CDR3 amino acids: CASSLGSGGELFF. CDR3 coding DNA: TGTGCCAGCAGCTTAGGTTCGGGCGGGGAGCTGTTTTTT. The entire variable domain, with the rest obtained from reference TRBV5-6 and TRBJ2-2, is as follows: DAGVTQSPTHLIKTRGQQVTLRCSPKSGHDTVSWYQQALGQGPQFIFQYYEEEERQRGNFPDRFSGHQFPNYSSELNVNALLLGDSALYLCASSLGSGGELFFGEGSRLTVL.